A selection of T cell receptor beta chains follows, all from one sample in a study of graft-versus-host responses after intestinal transplantation. Assay used: immunoSEQ multiplex PCR; TCRdb lists only in-frame clones, some missing. The table lists approximately 130,000 clones, around nine tenths of them singletons. Their antigens remain unidentified. Sample: unstimulated CD4+ T cells sorted from spleen or lymph node cells, taken before intestinal transplant. These receptors came from a human donor who received an intestinal transplant. Each CDR3 is given with its conserved first and last residue. D genes are given only for firm matches. Rows may omit the clone size; those that give it use once, few, many or a size class.

>16|once|TRBD2|TRBJ2-1|TRBV10-1
TGCGCCAGCAGTGAGCCCAGACTAGCGGGGGGGAATGAGCAGTTCTTC
CASSEPRLAGGNEQFF
>14|.|.|TRBJ1-4|TRBV6-1
TGTGCCAGTATTGTCGGGGGTGCTAATGAAAAACTGTTTTTT
CASIVGGANEKLFF
>13|.|.|TRBJ1-2|TRBV2
TGTGCCAGCTTCGGGGGTCCTGCGGTTGGCTACACCTTC
CASFGGPAVGYTF
>14|.|TRBD1|TRBJ2-7|TRBV5-6
TGTGCCAGCTCAGGGACAGGGGAACTCTACGAGCAGTACTTC
CASSGTGELYEQYF
>16|.|TRBD2|TRBJ2-2|TRBV27
TGTGCCAGCAGTTTCTGGACTAGCGGTAACACCGGGGAGCTGTTTTTT
CASSFWTSGNTGELFF
>11|.|.|TRBJ1-1|TRBV30
TGTGCCTGGACCAGGACTTTCGGAGCTTTCTTT
CAWTRTFGAFF
>12|.|.|TRBJ1-1|TRBV27
TGTGCCACAGGGGCCATGAACACTGAAGCTTTCTTT
CATGAMNTEAFF
>14|.|.|TRBJ1-1|TRBV5-1
TGCGCCAGCAGCTTTAAGGGGAGAGACACTGAAGCTTTCTTT
CASSFKGRDTEAFF
>14|.|.|TRBJ2-5|TRBV5-4
TGTGCCAGCAGCTTGAGGGCATATCAAGAGACCCAGTACTTC
CASSLRAYQETQYF
>14|.|.|TRBJ2-3|TRBV5-6
TGTGCCAGCAGCTTGGACAGGACTACAGATACGCAGTATTTT
CASSLDRTTDTQYF
>12|.|.|TRBJ2-3|TRBV9
TGTGCCAGCAGCCCCCGCACAGATACGCAGTATTTT
CASSPRTDTQYF
>17|.|TRBD2|TRBJ2-3|TRBV18
TGTGCCAGCTCACCTGGACTAGCGGGGGGGCCACCAGATACGCAGTATTTT
CASSPGLAGGPPDTQYF
>15|.|.|TRBJ1-5|TRBV2
TGTGCCAGCAGTACCGGACGGGGTAGCAATCAGCCCCAGCATTTT
CASSTGRGSNQPQHF
>17|.|.|TRBJ2-2|TRBV7-9
TGTGCCAGCATGGCTTTGGGTGACAGATTATACACCGGGGAGCTGTTTTTT
CASMALGDRLYTGELFF
>16|.|TRBD1|TRBJ1-2|TRBV9
TGTGCCAGCAGCCCAGACGGAGGGACAGGGGGGTATGGCTACACCTTC
CASSPDGGTGGYGYTF
>13|.|.|TRBJ1-1|TRBV5-1
TGCGCCAGCAGCTTGGAAGGGAACACTGAAGCTTTCTTT
CASSLEGNTEAFF
>16|.|TRBD2|TRBJ2-5|TRBV30
TGTGCCTGGAGTGTTATCCAAATATTCCGGGGAGGGGCCCAGTACTTC
CAWSVIQIFRGGAQYF
>14|.|TRBD2|TRBJ2-2|TRBV9
TGTGCCAGCACGGGGAGGGTAATTACCGGGGAGCTGTTTTTT
CASTGRVITGELFF
>14|.|.|TRBJ2-7|TRBV27
TGTGCCAGCAGTTTGTCGGGGCTAAACTACGAGCAGTACTTC
CASSLSGLNYEQYF
>13|.|.|TRBJ2-3|TRBV5-1
TGCGCCAGCAGCTTTAACTCGGGGGATACGCAGTATTTT
CASSFNSGDTQYF
>14|.|.|TRBJ2-5|TRBV5-1
TGCGCCAGCAGCTTGGACGGGGGCCCGGGGAGCCAGTACTTC
CASSLDGGPGSQYF
>14|.|.|TRBJ2-7|TRBV5-1
TGCGCCAGCAGCTTGGAGACAGGTCGGCTCCAGCAGTACTTC
CASSLETGRLQQYF
>15|.|TRBD1|TRBJ2-1|TRBV4-1
TGCGCCAGCAGCCTAAGACAGGGGCCCTACAATGAGCAGTTCTTC
CASSLRQGPYNEQFF
>13|.|TRBD2|TRBJ2-7|TRBV5-6
TGTGCCAGCAGCAGCGGGGTTTCCTACGAGCAGTACTTC
CASSSGVSYEQYF
>14|.|.|TRBJ2-7|TRBV19
TGTGCCAGTAGTTCGTCGGGGCGGGGAAAAAAGCAGTACTTC
CASSSSGRGKKQYF
>11|.|.|TRBJ1-1|TRBV6-5
TGTGCCAGCAGCCACGGGGGGGAAGCTTTCTTT
CASSHGGEAFF
>14|.|TRBD1|TRBJ1-4|TRBV6-6
TGTGCCAGCAGCGCAGGGGGCGGTAATGAAAAACTGTTTTTT
CASSAGGGNEKLFF
>13|.|.|TRBJ1-2|TRBV7-2
TGTGCCAGCAGCGCTAGACAGGATGGTGGCTACACCTTC
CASSARQDGGYTF
>15|few|.|TRBJ1-2|TRBV4-1
TGCGCCAGCAGTCTTAGTGACACCGGTAACTATGGCTACACCTTC
CASSLSDTGNYGYTF
>13|.|.|TRBJ2-6|TRBV15
TGTGCCACCCGTCCCTCCGGGGCCAACGTCCTGACTTTC
CATRPSGANVLTF
>12|.|TRBD1|TRBJ1-2|TRBV2
TGTGCCAGCGCCGGGACAGGGTATGGCTACACCTTC
CASAGTGYGYTF
>12|.|.|TRBJ2-1|TRBV18
TGTGCCAGCTCACCCACAGGGATTGAGCAGTTCTTC
CASSPTGIEQFF
>15|few|.|TRBJ2-2|TRBV14
TGTGCCAGCAGTAGACAGGAAACGAACACCGGGGAGCTGTTTTTT
CASSRQETNTGELFF
>15|once|.|TRBJ2-6|TRBV10-3
TGTGCCATCAAAGCTCGGGGCCCTGGGGCCAACGTCCTGACTTTC
CAIKARGPGANVLTF
>15|.|TRBD2|TRBJ2-2|TRBV9
TGTGCCAGCAGCACAGGGACTAGCGGCGTCGGGGAGCTGTTTTTT
CASSTGTSGVGELFF
>13|.|.|TRBJ2-7|TRBV6-5
TGTGCCAGCAGTCTCCGAGGTGGCTACGAGCAGTACTTC
CASSLRGGYEQYF
>19|.|TRBD2|TRBJ2-3|TRBV15
TGTGCCACCAGCAGAGATCTTAAGACTAGCGCCAGTGACACAGATACGCAGTATTTT
CATSRDLKTSASDTDTQYF
>16|.|.|TRBJ1-3|TRBV30
TGTGCCTGGAGTGTACTTCTTTCTAGCTCTGGAAACACCATATATTTT
CAWSVLLSSSGNTIYF
>15|.|.|TRBJ1-4|TRBV2
TGTGCCAGCAGTGGAGGAGGGGCAACTAATGAAAAACTGTTTTTT
CASSGGGATNEKLFF
>10|.|.|TRBJ2-7|TRBV5-8
TGTGCCAGCAGCTTGAATGAGCAGTACTTC
CASSLNEQYF
>15|.|.|TRBJ1-1|TRBV18
TGTGCCAGCTCACCCCAGGACGGAATGAACACTGAAGCTTTCTTT
CASSPQDGMNTEAFF
>13|.|.|TRBJ1-2|TRBV19
TGTGCCAGTAGTATAATTCAAGGGTATGGCTACACCTTC
CASSIIQGYGYTF
>14|.|TRBD1|TRBJ2-5|TRBV6-5
TGTGCCAGCAGGCGGACAGGGAGCCAAGAGACCCAGTACTTC
CASRRTGSQETQYF